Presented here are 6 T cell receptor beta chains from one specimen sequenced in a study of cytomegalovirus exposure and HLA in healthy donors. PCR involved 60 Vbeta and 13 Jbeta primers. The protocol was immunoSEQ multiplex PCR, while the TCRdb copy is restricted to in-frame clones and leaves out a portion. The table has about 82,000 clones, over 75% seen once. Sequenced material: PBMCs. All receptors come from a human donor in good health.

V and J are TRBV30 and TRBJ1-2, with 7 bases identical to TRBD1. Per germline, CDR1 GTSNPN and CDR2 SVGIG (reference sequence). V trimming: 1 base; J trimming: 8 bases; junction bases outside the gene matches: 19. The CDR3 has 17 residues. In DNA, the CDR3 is TGTGCCTGGAGTGCCGACGGGACAGTCCCTAATAAGGGCGGCTACACCTTC. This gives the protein CAWSADGTVPNKGGYTF.

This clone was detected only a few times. The CDR3 DNA sequence: TGTGCCAGCAGTTACTCCCGAGGCGATCAGCCCCAGCATTTT. It encodes CASSYSRGDQPQHF. The chain is built from TRBV6-5 and TRBJ1-5, with unresolved D. V dropped 0 bases and J dropped 5 bases, with 8 bases sitting between them. CDR3 length equals 14 residues. The germline V gene encodes CDR1 MNHEY and CDR2 SVGAGI.

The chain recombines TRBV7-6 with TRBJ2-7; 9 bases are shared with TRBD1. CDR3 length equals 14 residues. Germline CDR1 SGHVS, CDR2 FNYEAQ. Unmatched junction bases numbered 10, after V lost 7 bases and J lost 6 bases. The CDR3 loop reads CASTLGTGSIEQYF. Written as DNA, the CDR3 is TGTGCCAGCACCCTAGGGACAGGGTCTATCGAGCAGTACTTC.

CDR3 sequence: CATEDRTARETQYF. The DNA for the CDR3 is TGTGCCACCGAGGACCGGACAGCCAGGGAGACCCAGTACTTC. The rearrangement uses TRBV10-3 and TRBJ2-5, with D perhaps matching TRBD1 (6 bases). CDR3 length equals 14 residues. Germline CDR1 reads ENHRY; CDR2 reads SYGVKD. With 10 bases removed from V and 5 bases from J, the gap between germline ends came to 20 bases.

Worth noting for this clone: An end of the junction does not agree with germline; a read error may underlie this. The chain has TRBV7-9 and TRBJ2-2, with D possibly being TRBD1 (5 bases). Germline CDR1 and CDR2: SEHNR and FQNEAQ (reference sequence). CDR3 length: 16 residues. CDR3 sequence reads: CSSSLRQPPNTGELFF. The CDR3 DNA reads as TGTTCCAGCAGCCTCCGACAGCCACCGAACACCGGGGAGCTGTTTTTT.

The chain's CDR3 is CASSWEQGTNYGYTF. In DNA, the CDR3 is TGTGCCAGCAGTTGGGAGCAGGGGACCAACTATGGCTACACCTTC. V and J are TRBV6-1 and TRBJ1-2, with TRBD1 as a possible D gene (6 bases). The ends were cut back, 5 bases at V and 2 bases at J, with 15 bases in the middle. The CDR3 length is 15 residues. Germline CDR1 is MNHNS and CDR2 is SASEGT.